This T cell receptor beta chain was sequenced in a study of radiation and T cells in renal cell carcinoma. Broader study findings: From baseline, blood top tumor clonotypes peaked at 2 weeks post-radiation.

Germline lookup yields CDR1 SGHDT and CDR2 YYEEEE. The CDR3 consists of 14 residues. Deletions cut 4 bases from V and 0 bases from J, with 10 bases between. As concerns this clone: What it binds is unknown.

The time point: blood 2 weeks post-SBRT. The treatment denotes: 15 Gy SBRT to primary tumor, nephrectomy 4 weeks later. Sequenced by immunoSEQ multiplex PCR; TCRdb stores in-frame clones only, minus some. The profile shows around 86,000 clones, approximately 86% of them singletons. The clonotype was recovered from a woman aged 45 to 65 with renal cell carcinoma. The rearrangement links TRBV5-6 to TRBJ1-2, with TRBD1 as a possible D gene (6 bases). Sample: blood, taken from a patient whose treatment included radiotherapy and nephrectomy. For the CDR3, the DNA is TGTGCCAGCAGCCTGCAGGGGACTAACTATGGCTACACCTTC. Translation gives CASSLQGTNYGYTF.